This TCR beta chain derives from a study of blood T cell repertoires in COVID-19. On the study more broadly: COVID-19 samples from acute and convalescent phases originated in the United States, Italy and Spain. Sources were T cells, B-cell-depleted T cells, or PBMCs; the material itself was cDNA or gDNA.

Trimming took 0 bases from V and 4 from J, leaving 14 bases between them. The germline V gene encodes CDR1 SGHRS and CDR2 YFSETQ. There are 15 residues in the CDR3. In the original processing: Estimated nucleated cell counts came from reference gene primer amplification. Repertoires were generated with immunoSEQ multiplex PCR, while TCRdb's copy carries only in-frame clones and drops some. V, J and clone size are taken as reported in that table, and D and trimming were inferred from the DNA itself. Among fewer than 300,000 clones listed, about 83% were seen once. The chain combines TRBV5-1 with TRBJ2-7; D perhaps matches TRBD2 (6 bases). Sequenced material: peripheral blood. This TCR was sampled from an elderly man with acute or convalescent COVID-19. CDR3 bases: TGCGCCAGCAGCTTGGCGGAACAAGGAGGGTACGAGCAGTACTTC. It specifies CASSLAEQGGYEQYF.